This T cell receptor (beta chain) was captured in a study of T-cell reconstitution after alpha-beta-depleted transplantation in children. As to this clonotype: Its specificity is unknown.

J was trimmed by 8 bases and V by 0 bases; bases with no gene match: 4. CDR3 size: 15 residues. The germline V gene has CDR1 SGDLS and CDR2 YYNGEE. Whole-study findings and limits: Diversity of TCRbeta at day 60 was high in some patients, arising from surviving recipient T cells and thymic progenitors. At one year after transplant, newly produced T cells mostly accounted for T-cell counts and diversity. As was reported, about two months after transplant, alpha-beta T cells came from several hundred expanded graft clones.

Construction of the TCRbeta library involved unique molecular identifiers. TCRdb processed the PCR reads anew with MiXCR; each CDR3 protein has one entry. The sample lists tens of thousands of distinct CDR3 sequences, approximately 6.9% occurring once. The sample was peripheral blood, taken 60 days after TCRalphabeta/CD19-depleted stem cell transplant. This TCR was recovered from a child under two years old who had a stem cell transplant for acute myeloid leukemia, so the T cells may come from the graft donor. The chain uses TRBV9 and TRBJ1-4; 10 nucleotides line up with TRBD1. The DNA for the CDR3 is TGTGCCAGCAGCGTAGTCGGGACAGGGGTCGAAAAACTGTTTTTT. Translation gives CASSVVGTGVEKLFF. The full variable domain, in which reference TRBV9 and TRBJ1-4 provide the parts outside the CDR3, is DSGVTQTPKHLITATGQRVTLRCSPRSGDLSVYWYQQSLDQGLQFLIQYYNGEERAKGNILERFSAQQFPDLHSELNLSSLELGDSALYFCASSVVGTGVEKLFFGSGTQLSVL.